The T cell receptor (beta chain) described here comes from a study of blood T cell repertoires in COVID-19. The wider study: T cells, B-cell-depleted T cells, or PBMCs provided the cDNA or gDNA that served as material.

In Seattle, patients joined the study during active infection and were tracked longitudinally. Authors' analysis steps: Amplified reference gene primers provided the basis for estimating nucleated cell counts. Here immunoSEQ multiplex PCR was the method, and the copy in TCRdb shows in-frame clones only, minus some. The V and J calls and clone size were taken over from that table, and D and trimming were inferred from the DNA. The data show over 150,000 clones, 80% to 90% seen once. Looked up from germline, CDR1 is GTSNPN and CDR2 is SVGIG (reference sequence). CDR3 length equals 11 residues. Sequenced input: peripheral blood. This chain connects TRBV30 to TRBJ1-4; TRBD1 might be the D (6 bases). The tail of the sequence fits TRBJ1-3 better, so the J call may be wrong. The receptor comes from a woman older than 75 with COVID-19, enrolled during active disease. CDR3 sequence reads: CAWSPGHFIYF. CDR3 DNA sequence: TGTGCCTGGAGTCCGGGACATTTTATATATTTT.